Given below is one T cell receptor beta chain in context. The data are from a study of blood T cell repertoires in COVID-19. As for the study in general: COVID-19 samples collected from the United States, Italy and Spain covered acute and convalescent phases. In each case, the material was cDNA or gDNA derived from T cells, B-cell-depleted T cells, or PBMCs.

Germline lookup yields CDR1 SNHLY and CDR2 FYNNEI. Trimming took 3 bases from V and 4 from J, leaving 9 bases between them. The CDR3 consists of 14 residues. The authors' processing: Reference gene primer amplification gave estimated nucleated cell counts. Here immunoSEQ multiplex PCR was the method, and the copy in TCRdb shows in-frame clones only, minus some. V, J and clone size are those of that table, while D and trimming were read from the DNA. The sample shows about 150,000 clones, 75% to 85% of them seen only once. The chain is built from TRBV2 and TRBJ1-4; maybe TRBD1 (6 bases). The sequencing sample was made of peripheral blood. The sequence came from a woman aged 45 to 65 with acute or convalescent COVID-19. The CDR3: CASSDHRDNEKLFF. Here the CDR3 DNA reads TGTGCCAGCAGTGACCACAGGGATAATGAAAAACTGTTTTTT.